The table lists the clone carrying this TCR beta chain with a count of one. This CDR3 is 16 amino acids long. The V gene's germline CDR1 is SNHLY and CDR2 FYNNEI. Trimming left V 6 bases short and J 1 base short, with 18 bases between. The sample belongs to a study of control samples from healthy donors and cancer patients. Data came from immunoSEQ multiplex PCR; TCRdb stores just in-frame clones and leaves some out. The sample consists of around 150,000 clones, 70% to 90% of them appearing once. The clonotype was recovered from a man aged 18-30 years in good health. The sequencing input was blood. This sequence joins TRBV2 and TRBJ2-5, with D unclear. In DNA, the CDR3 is TGTGCCAGCAGCGGTCCTAGGACGGTGAGCCAAGAGACCCAGTACTTC. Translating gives CASSGPRTVSQETQYF.